This T cell receptor beta chain was sequenced during a study of blood T cell repertoires in COVID-19 (dated by TCRdb to 2018 to 2021). Describing the broader study: Collaborator samples came from the United States, Italy and Spain and covered acute and convalescent phases of COVID-19. The prospective study material was composed of cDNA or gDNA derived from T cells, B-cell-depleted T cells, or PBMCs. Deeply sampled blood TCRbeta repertoires from subjects exposed to, actively infected with, or recovered from COVID-19 were included in the dataset. The repertoires were made available in a free public database intended to serve as a resource for research on the immune response to SARS-CoV-2. Samples came from the ongoing ImmuneRACE study (first 160 participants) plus 1,254 subjects from 6 global collaborators. The sample metadata nearly always contained a de-identified subject ID, COVID-19 status, age in years and sex. Where HLA class I and class II types were available, the types were taken from metadata supplied by the sample provider, not from assay-based typing.

In the case of this clone: Which antigen it targets is not known. Per-base quality was not reported, and no clone a single base away is much larger than it.

TCRbeta CDR3 regions were amplified from genomic DNA by means of the immunoSEQ Assay, a bias-controlled multiplex PCR. As for how the authors treated the data: The number of nucleated cells in each sample was estimated by amplification of reference gene primers within the assay. Sequence reads were collapsed and filtered to measure the absolute abundance of every unique TCRbeta CDR3 rearrangement. For each sample, productive Simpson clonality was calculated by taking the square root of Simpson's diversity index across productive rearrangements. In TCRdb, the immuneACCESS table is reduced to in-frame sequences with V and J assigned. These tables do not hold every clone; where another copy was compared, an unresolved V gene accounts for under half, and the others remain unexplained. V, J and clone size derive from that table, while D and trimming were established from the DNA sequence. The sample table records roughly 150,000 clones; around 81% of these occur just once. The ten largest make up roughly 9.6% of the sample.

Whole blood was collected in K2EDTA tubes by collaborating institutions according to the institutions' own protocols. For TCRbeta analysis, collaborator samples were shipped as frozen whole blood, as isolated PBMCs, or as DNA extracted from either sample type. Study-wide conclusions, independent of this receptor: The quantity of clinical and demographic metadata differed by source and by participant and was supplied without curation.

CDR1 MNHEY and CDR2 SVGEGT are derived from the germline V gene. For this chain, trimming is 2 bases at the V end and 3 bases at the J end, and the number of junction bases without a gene match is 5. The CDR3 holds 15 amino acids from the cysteine to the phenylalanine. Only the CDR3 DNA stays, 45 bases, in frame from base 1. This TCR was sampled from a man aged 55-75 years with active or convalescent COVID-19. This receptor chain uses TRBV6-2 or TRBV6-3 and TRBJ2-7, with TRBD2 matching 9 junction bases. The sequencing sample was made of peripheral blood. The CDR3 sequence is CASSYGSSGNYEQYF. The base sequence is TGTGCCAGCAGTTACGGCTCTAGCGGGAACTACGAGCAGTACTTC.